The 10 T cell receptor beta chains below all came from one sample that was sequenced in a study of spatial heterogeneity in lung cancer. TCRdb itself ran the 5' RACE reads through MiXCR, one entry per CDR3 protein. Here the sample spans around 120,000 distinct CDR3 sequences, 12% being singletons. As for time point: blood at routine non-recurrence follow-up after resection. Unsorted whole RNA from tumor, nontumor lung or frozen PBMC underwent sequencing. Sample: PBMCs, taken at follow-up. These receptor sequences come from a male donor with early-stage non-small cell lung cancer.

This chain joins TRBV2 and TRBJ2-1; D not certain. CDR3 length: 9 residues. Germline V gene data show CDR1 as SNHLY and CDR2 as FYNNEI. Trimming stripped 3 bases from V and 15 bases from J, with 6 bases between. CDR3 bases: TGTGCCAGCAGTGAGTTATTGTTCTTC. The encoded protein is CASSELLFF.

This clonotype has a count of ten or more. The gene calls are TRBV20-1 and TRBJ2-5; 8 nucleotides line up with TRBD2. The V and J ends lost 8 bases and 8 bases, in that order; junction bases with no gene match: 10. The CDR3 contains 12 residues. Germline V gene lookup returns CDR1 DFQATT and CDR2 SNEGSKA (reference sequence). The CDR3 DNA sequence: TGCAGTTTACTTGCGGGGGGATCCACCCAGTACTTC. Translation gives CSLLAGGSTQYF.

This clonotype was seen more than once but under ten times. The chain has TRBV12-3 or TRBV12-4 and TRBJ2-1; D is possibly TRBD1 (5 bases). CDR3 size: 14 residues. V lost 3 bases and J 6 bases, leaving 12 bases between the germline ends. The DNA for the CDR3 is TGTGCCAGCAGTTTGGGTGGGGCCCCCAATGAGCAGTTCTTC. The encoded protein is CASSLGGAPNEQFF.

The chain combines TRBV6-1 with TRBJ2-2; no clear D. The CDR3 contains 14 residues. V lost 1 base and J lost 4, with 7 bases in between. Germline V lookup: CDR1 MNHNS, CDR2 SASEGT. DNA for the CDR3: TGTGCCAGCAGTGAAGTCCGATTCACCGGGGAGCTGTTTTTT. This codes for CASSEVRFTGELFF.

This clonotype was observed many times. J is TRBJ2-7 and V is TRBV11-3; TRBD1 might be the D (5 bases). Germline V CDR1 and CDR2: SGHNT, YENEEA. With 0 bases removed from V and 0 bases from J, the gap between germline ends came to 6 bases. The CDR3 is 14 amino acids. In DNA, the CDR3 is TGTGCCAGCAGCTTAGATGACAGCTCCTACGAGCAGTACTTC. Translation: CASSLDDSSYEQYF.

The chain is built from TRBV4-3 and TRBJ2-3, with TRBD1 matching 12 bases. Per germline, CDR1 LGHNA and CDR2 YSLEER. The CDR3 consists of 16 residues. V was pared by 6 bases and J by 5 bases, with 9 bases of the junction left unmatched. The CDR3 spells CASSRRDRGRGDTQYF. The CDR3 coding sequence is TGCGCCAGCAGTCGCCGGGACAGGGGGCGAGGAGATACGCAGTATTTT.

This clonotype was picked up a small number of times. The V and J genes are TRBV10-3 and TRBJ1-4; D is undetermined. This CDR3 contains 13 residues. CDR1 is ENHRY, CDR2 SYGVKD, per germline. Trimming removed 4 bases from V and 6 bases from J, with 9 bases in between. CDR3 DNA: TGTGCCATCAGTGCTGGGGAAGATGAAAAACTGTTTTTT. Protein: CAISAGEDEKLFF.

This clonotype was detected only a few times. The chain employs TRBV10-3 and TRBJ1-1, with 8 bases identical to TRBD1. J lost 0 bases, V lost 6 bases, and 3 bases had no gene match. CDR1 is ENHRY and CDR2 is SYGVKD in the germline V gene. This CDR3 region has 14 residues. CDR3 residues: CAIRRQGMNTEAFF. Here the CDR3 DNA reads TGTGCCATCAGAAGACAGGGGATGAACACTGAAGCTTTCTTT.

Only a few counts were recorded for this clonotype. This chain uses TRBV7-6 with TRBJ1-6; unclear D gene. The CDR3 runs 12 residues. In germline, CDR1 is SGHVS, CDR2 FNYEAQ. V lost 5 bases and J lost 8, with 7 bases in between. For the CDR3, the DNA is TGTGCCAGCAGCCTAGAGGATTCACCCCTCCACTTT. As protein: CASSLEDSPLHF.

This clonotype appeared many times. CDR3 sequence: CASSPTRTGPTQPQHF. The CDR3, as DNA: TGTGCCAGCAGCCCCACGAGGACAGGCCCCACTCAGCCCCAGCATTTT. V usage is TRBV3-1 and J usage is TRBJ1-5, with 7 bases matching TRBD1. This CDR3 is 16 amino acids long. J lost 6 bases, V lost 4 bases, and 12 bases had no gene match. Germline CDR1 LGHDT, CDR2 YNNKEL (reference sequence).